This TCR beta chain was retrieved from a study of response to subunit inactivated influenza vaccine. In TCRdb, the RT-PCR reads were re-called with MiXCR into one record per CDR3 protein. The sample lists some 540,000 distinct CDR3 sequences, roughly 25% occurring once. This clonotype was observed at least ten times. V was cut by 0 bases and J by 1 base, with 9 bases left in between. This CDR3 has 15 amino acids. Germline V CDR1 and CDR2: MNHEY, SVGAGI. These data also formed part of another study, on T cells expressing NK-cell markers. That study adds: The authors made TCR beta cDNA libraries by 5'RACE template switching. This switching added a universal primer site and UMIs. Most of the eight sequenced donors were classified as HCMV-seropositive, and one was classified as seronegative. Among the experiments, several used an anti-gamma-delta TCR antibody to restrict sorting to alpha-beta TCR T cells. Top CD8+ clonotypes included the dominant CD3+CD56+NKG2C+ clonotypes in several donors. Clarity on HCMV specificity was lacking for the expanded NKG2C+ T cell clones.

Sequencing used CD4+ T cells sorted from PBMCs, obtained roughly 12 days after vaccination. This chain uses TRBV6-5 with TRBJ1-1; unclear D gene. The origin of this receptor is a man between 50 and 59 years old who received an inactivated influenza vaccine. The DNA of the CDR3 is TGTGCCAGCAGTTACTCGGCAGCTTCGAACACTGAAGCTTTCTTT. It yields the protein CASSYSAASNTEAFF.